This TCR beta chain was sequenced for a study of cytomegalovirus exposure and HLA in healthy donors. Whole-study findings and limits: Further analysis was carried out later, and it showed several of the most significant clusters appearing linked to common viral pathogens. HLA alleles showed associations with approximately 15,000 TCR beta sequences in a later analysis, at a 0.05 false discovery rate.

The CDR3 runs 16 residues. Trimming took off 4 bases at V and 1 base at J, with 13 bases between the two ends. Per the germline V gene, CDR1 is MNHNS and CDR2 is SASEGT. The PCR ran on 60 Vbeta and 13 Jbeta primers. Using immunoSEQ multiplex PCR, the repertoire was profiled, and TCRdb retains in-frame clones only, with some absent. Of about 160,000 clones listed, over 60% were seen once; the top ten hold approximately 3%. As for this clone: The antigen is not known.

Healthy bone marrow donors made up the donor group. The source of this sequence is a woman aged 35 to 49 in good health and CMV-seronegative. J is TRBJ2-2 and V is TRBV6-1; tentative D call: TRBD1 (6 bases). The specimen was PBMCs. DNA for the CDR3: TGTGCCAGCAGTGGCCCGGACAGTTGGAACACCGGGGAGCTGTTTTTT. Translating it yields CASSGPDSWNTGELFF.